This TCR beta chain was found in a study of blood T cell repertoires in COVID-19. Study-level background: Sites across the United States, Italy and Spain contributed samples from acute and convalescent COVID-19.

The repertoire was sequenced with immunoSEQ multiplex PCR; TCRdb's copy has only in-frame clones and lacks some. The sample has around 310,000 clones; around 92% are singletons. Input material: PBMCs or T cells enriched from blood (not recorded which). This TCR was recovered from a woman aged 30 to 39 who had recovered from COVID-19.

As DNA, the CDR3 is TGTGCCAGCAGCTTGCTATCTGTATCGTGGCGGGAGTGGAATTACGAGCAGTACTTC. It is translated as CASSLLSVSWREWNYEQYF. V and J are TRBV5-6 and TRBJ2-7; 7 bases map to TRBD2. Germline CDR1 reads SGHDT; CDR2 reads YYEEEE. This CDR3 region has 19 residues. The V segment lost 1 base and the J segment 4 bases; nucleotides outside the gene matches: 20.